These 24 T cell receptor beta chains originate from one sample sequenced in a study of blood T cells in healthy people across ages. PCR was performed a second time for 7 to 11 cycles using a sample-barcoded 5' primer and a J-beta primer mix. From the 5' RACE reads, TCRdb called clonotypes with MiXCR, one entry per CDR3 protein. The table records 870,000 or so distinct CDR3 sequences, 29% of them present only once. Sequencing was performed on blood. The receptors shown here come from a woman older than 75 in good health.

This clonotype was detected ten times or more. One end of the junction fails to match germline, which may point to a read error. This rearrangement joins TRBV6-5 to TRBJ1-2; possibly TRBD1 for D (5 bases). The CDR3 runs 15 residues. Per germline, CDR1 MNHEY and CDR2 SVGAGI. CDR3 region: CASTYGGTFNYGYTF. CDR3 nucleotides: TGTGCCAGCACTTACGGAGGGACCTTTAACTATGGCTACACCTTC.

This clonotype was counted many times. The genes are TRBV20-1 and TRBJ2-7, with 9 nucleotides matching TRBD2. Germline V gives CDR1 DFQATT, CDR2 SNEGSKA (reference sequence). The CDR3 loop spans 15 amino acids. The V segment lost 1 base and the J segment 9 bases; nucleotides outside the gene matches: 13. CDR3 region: CSARVGSGGFLGQYF. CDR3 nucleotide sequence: TGCAGTGCTAGAGTGGGTAGCGGGGGTTTTCTGGGGCAGTACTTC.

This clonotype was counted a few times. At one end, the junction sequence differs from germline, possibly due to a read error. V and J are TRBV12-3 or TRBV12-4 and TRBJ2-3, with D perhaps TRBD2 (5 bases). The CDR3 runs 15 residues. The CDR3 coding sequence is TGTGCCAGCAGAAAAATGATAGCTAGCACAGATGCGCAGTATTTT. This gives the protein CASRKMIASTDAQYF.

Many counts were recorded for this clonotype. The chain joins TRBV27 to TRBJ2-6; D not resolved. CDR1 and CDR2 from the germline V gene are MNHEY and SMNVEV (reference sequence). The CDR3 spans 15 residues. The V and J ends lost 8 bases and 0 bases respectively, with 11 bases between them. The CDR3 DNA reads TGTGCCAGCTCTACGGGCCTCTCTGGGGCCAACGTCCTGACTTTC. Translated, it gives CASSTGLSGANVLTF. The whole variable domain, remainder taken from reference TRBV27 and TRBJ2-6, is EAQVTQNPRYLITVTGKKLTVTCSQNMNHEYMSWYRQDPGLGLRQIYYSMNVEVTDKGDVPEGYKVSRKEKRNFPLILESPSPNQTSLYFCASSTGLSGANVLTFGAGSRLTVL.

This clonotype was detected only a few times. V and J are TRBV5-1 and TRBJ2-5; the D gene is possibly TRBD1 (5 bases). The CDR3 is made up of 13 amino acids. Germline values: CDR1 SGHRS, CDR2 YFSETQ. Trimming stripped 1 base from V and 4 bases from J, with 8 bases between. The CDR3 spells CASSLNQGETQYF. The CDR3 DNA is TGCGCCAGCAGCTTGAATCAGGGAGAGACCCAGTACTTC.

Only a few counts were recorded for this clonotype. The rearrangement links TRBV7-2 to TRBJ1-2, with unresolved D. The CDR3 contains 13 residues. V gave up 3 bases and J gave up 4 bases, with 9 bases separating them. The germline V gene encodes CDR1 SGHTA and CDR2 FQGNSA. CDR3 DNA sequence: TGTGCCAGCAGCTTTTCCCCGGGCTATGGCTACACCTTC. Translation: CASSFSPGYGYTF.

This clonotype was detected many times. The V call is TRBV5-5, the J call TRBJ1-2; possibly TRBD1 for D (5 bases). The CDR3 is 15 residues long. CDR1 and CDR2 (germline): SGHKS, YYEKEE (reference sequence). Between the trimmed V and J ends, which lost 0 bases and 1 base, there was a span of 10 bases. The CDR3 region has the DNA TGTGCCAGCAGCTTGGGTCAGGGATTTAACTATGGCTACACCTTC. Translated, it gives CASSLGQGFNYGYTF.

As DNA, the CDR3 is TGTGCCAGCAGTCAGGGGGCGGGAGATCAGCCCCAGCATTTT. Translated: CASSQGAGDQPQHF. The chain couples TRBV12-3 or TRBV12-4 to TRBJ1-5; 8 bases are a match to TRBD1. The CDR3 has 14 amino acids. The trim removed 5 bases at V and 5 bases at J, leaving 5 bases unmatched.

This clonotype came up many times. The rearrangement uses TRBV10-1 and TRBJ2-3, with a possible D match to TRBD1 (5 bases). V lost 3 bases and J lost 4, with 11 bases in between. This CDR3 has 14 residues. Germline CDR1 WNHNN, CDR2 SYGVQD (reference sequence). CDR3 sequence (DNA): TGCGCCAGCAGTGACGGCAGGGTCCCAGATACGCAGTATTTT. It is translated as CASSDGRVPDTQYF.

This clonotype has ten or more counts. Here the CDR3 reads CSARVQRSYNEQFF. DNA for the CDR3: TGCAGTGCTAGGGTACAGAGATCCTACAATGAGCAGTTCTTC. J is TRBJ2-1 and V is TRBV20-1, with D unresolved. V was shortened by 3 bases and J by 1 base, with 10 bases between the two germline ends. Looked up from germline, CDR1 is DFQATT and CDR2 is SNEGSKA (reference sequence). The CDR3 spans 14 residues.

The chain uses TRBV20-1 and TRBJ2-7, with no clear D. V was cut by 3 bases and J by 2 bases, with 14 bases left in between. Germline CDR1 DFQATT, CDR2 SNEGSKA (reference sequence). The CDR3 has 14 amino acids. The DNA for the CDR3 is TGCAGTGCTAGCGTGGGCCTTTCGACCTACGAGCAGTACTTC. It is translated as CSASVGLSTYEQYF.

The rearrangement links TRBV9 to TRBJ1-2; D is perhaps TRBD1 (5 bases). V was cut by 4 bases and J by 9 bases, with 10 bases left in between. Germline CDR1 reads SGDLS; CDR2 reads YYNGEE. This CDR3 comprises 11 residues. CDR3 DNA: TGTGCCAGCAGCAAACAGGATAGCTACACCTTC. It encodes CASSKQDSYTF.

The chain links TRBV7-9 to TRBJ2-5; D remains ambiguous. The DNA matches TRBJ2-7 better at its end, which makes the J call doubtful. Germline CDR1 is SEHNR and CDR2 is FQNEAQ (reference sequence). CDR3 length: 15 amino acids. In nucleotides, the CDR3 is TGTGCCAGCAGCTCGCGCACTAATAGGCCGTACGAGCAGTACTTC. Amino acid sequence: CASSSRTNRPYEQYF.

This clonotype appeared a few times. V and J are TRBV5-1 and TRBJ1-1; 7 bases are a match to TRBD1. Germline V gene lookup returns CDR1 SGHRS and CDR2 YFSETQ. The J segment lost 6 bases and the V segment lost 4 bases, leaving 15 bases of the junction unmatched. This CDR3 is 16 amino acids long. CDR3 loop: CASSHGTAQRASEAFF. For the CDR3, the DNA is TGCGCCAGCAGCCACGGGACAGCTCAAAGAGCCTCTGAAGCTTTCTTT.

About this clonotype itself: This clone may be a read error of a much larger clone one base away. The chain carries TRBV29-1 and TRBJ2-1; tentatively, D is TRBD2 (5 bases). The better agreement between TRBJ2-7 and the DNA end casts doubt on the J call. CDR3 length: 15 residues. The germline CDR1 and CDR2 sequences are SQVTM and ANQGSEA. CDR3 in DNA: TGCAGCGTTGAAGGCGGGCAGGTGGGCTACAATGAGCAGTACTTC. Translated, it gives CSVEGGQVGYNEQYF.

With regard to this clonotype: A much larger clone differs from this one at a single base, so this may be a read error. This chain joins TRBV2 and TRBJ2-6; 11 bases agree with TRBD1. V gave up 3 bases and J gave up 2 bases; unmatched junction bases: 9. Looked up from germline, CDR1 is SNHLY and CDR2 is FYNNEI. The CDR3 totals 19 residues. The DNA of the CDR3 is TGTGCCAGCAGTGACGCCCCGGGACAGGGGGTAGCTGGGGCCAACGTCCTGACTTTC. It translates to CASSDAPGQGVAGANVLTF.

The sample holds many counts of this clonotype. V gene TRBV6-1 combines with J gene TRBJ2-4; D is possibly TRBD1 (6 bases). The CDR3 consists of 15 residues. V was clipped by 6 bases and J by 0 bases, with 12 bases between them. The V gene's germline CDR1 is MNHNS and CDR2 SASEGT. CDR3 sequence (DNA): TGTGCCAGCAGGGATCAGGGGCTAGCCAAAAACATTCAGTACTTC. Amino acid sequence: CASRDQGLAKNIQYF.

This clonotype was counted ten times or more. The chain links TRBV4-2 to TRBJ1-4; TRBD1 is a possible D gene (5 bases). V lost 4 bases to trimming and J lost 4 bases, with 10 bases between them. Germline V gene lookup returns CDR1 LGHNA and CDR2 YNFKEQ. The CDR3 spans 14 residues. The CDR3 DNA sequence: TGTGCCAGCAGCCTGGGACGTCTTAATGAAAAACTGTTTTTT. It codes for CASSLGRLNEKLFF.

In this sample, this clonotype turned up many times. CDR3 protein: CASTYLGVGEQYF. CDR3 sequence (DNA): TGTGCCAGCACCTATCTAGGGGTAGGCGAGCAGTACTTC. This sequence joins TRBV11-2 and TRBJ2-7; D is perhaps TRBD1 (5 bases). This CDR3 is 13 amino acids long. V was pared by 7 bases and J by 6 bases, with 16 bases between. Germline V gives CDR1 SGHAT, CDR2 FQNNGV.

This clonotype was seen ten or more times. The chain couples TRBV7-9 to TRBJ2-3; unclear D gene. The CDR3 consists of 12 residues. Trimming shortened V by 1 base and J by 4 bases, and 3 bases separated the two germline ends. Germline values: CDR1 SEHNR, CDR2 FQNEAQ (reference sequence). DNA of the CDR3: TGTGCCAGCAGCTTAGTTTCAGATACGCAGTATTTT. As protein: CASSLVSDTQYF.

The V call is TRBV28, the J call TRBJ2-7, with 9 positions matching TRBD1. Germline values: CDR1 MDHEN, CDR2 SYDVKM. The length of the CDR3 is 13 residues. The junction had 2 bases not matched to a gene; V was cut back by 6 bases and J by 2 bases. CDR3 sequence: CASRDRGPYEQYF. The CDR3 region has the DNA TGTGCCAGCAGGGACAGGGGACCCTACGAGCAGTACTTC.

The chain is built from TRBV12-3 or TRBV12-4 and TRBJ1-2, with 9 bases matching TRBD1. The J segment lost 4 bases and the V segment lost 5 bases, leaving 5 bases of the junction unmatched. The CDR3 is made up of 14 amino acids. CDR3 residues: CASSTTGGGYGYTF. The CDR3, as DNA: TGTGCCAGCAGTACAACAGGGGGCGGCTATGGCTACACCTTC.

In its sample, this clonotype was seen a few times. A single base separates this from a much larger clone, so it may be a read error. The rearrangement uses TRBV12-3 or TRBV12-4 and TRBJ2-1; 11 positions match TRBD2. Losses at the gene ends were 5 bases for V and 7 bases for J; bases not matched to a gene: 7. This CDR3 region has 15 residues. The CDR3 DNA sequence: TGTGCCAGCAGTCCGGCTAGCGGGGGGATTAATGAGCAGTTCTTC. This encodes CASSPASGGINEQFF.

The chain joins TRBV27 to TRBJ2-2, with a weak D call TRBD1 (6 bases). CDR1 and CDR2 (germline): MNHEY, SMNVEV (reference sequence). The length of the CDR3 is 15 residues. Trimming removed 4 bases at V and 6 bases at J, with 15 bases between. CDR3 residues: CASSSIGGSAGELFF. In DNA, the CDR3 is TGTGCCAGCAGTTCCATAGGGGGATCGGCCGGGGAGCTGTTTTTT.